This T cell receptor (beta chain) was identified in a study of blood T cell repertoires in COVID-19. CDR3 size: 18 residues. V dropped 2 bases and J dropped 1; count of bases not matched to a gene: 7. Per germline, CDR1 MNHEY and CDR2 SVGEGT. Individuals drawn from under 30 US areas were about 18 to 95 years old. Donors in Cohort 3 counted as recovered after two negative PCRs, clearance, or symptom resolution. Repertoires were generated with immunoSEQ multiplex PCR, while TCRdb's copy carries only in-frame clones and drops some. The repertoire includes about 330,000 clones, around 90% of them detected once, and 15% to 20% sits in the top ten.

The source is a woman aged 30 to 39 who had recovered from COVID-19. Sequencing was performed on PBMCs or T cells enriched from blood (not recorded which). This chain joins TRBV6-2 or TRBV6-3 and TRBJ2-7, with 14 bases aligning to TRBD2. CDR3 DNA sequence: TGTGCCAGCAGTTACCCCCTGGGACTAGCGGGGGAGTCCTACGAGCAGTACTTC. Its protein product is CASSYPLGLAGESYEQYF.